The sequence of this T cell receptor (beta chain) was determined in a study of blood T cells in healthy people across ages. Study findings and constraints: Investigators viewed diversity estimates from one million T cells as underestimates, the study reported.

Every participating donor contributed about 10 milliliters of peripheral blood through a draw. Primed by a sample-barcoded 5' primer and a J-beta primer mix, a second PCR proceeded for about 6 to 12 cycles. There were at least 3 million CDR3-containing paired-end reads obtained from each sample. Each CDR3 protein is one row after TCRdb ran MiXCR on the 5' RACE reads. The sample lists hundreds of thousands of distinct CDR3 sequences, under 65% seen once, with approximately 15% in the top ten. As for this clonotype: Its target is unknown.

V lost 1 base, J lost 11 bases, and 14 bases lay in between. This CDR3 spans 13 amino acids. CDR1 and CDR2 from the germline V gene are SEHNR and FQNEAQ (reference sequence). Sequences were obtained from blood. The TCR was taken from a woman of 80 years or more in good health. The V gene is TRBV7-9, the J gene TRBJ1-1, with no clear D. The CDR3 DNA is TGTGCCAGCAGCTTAGTTCGTAGTTATGGGGCTTTCTTT. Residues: CASSLVRSYGAFF. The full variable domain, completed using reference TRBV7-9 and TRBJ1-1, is DTGVSQNPRHKITKRGQNVTFRCDPISEHNRLYWYRQTLGQGPEFLTYFQNEAQLEKSRLLSDRFSAERPKGSFSTLEIQRTEQGDSAMYLCASSLVRSYGAFFGQGTRLTVV.